The T cell receptor (beta chain) described here comes from a study of T cell repertoires in cytomegalovirus infection. Across the study: Both CMV infection and a matching HLA type were indicated by public TCR beta signatures. Study outcomes and limitations: The cumulative frequency of public TCR beta families identified carriers of CMV plus the relevant HLA.

V was pared by 5 bases and J by 3 bases, with 16 bases between. CDR1 is LNHDA, CDR2 SQIVND, per germline (reference sequence). CDR3 length: 15 amino acids. TCRdb independently ran MiXCR on the reads; one entry per CDR3 protein. The data hold about 130,000 distinct CDR3 sequences, with almost 9% observed a single time. In this sample, this clonotype turned up many times. Its antigen remains unknown. This TCR derives from a human donor in good health (CMV status not recorded). Some clones in this sample may be carry-over from other donors' samples. This chain joins TRBV19 and TRBJ1-1; D perhaps matches TRBD1 (5 bases). Specimen: PBMCs. CDR3 nucleotide sequence: TGTGCCAGTAGTTTGGCAGGTGGGGCGGACACTGAAGCTTTCTTT. It yields the protein CASSLAGGADTEAFF. The full variable domain, rest sourced from reference TRBV19 and TRBJ1-1, is DGGITQSPKYLFRKEGQNVTLSCEQNLNHDAMYWYRQDPGQGLRLIYYSQIVNDFQKGDIAEGYSVSREKKESFPLTVTSAQKNPTAFYLCASSLAGGADTEAFFGQGTRLTVV.